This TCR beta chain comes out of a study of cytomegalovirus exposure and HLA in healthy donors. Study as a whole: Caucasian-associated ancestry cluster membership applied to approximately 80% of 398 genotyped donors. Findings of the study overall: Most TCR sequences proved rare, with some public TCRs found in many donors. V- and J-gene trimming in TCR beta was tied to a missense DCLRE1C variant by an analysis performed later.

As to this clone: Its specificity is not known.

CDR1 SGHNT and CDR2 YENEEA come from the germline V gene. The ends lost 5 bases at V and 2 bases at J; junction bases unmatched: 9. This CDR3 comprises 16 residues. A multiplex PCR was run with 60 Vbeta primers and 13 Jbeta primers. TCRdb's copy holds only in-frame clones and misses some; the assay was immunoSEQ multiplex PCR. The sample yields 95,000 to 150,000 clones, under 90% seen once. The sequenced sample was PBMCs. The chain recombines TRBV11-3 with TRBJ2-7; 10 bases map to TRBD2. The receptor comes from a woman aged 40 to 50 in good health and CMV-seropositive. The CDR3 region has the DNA TGTGCCAGCAGCCCCCAGACTAGCGGGCTCCCCTACGAGCAGTACTTC. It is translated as CASSPQTSGLPYEQYF.